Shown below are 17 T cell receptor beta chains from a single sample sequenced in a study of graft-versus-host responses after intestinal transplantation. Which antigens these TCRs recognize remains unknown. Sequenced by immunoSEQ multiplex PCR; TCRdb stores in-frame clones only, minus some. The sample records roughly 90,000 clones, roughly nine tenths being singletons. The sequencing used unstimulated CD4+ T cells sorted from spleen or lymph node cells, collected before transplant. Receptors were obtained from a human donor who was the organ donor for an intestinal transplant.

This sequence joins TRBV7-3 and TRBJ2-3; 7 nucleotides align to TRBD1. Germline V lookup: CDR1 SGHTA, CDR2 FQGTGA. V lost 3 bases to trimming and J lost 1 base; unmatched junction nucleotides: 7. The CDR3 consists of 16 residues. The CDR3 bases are TGTGCCAGCAGCTTGACCCCGACAGGGCGCACAGATACGCAGTATTTT. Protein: CASSLTPTGRTDTQYF.

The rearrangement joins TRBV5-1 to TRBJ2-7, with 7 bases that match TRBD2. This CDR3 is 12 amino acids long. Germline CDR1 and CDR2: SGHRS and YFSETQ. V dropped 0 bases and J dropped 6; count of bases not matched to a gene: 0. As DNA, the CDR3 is TGCGCCAGCAGCTTGGGGGAGGGCGAGCAGTACTTC. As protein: CASSLGEGEQYF.

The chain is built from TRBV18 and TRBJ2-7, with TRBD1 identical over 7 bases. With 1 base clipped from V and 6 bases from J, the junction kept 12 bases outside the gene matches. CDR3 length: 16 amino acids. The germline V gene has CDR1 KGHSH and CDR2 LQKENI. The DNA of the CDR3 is TGTGCCAGCTCACCACAAAAATACAGGGGTTCCCTCGAGCAGTACTTC. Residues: CASSPQKYRGSLEQYF.

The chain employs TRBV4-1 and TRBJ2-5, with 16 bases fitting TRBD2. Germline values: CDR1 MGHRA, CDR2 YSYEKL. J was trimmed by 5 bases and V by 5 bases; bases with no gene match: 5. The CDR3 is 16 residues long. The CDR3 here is CASSGTSGGARETQYF. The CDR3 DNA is TGCGCCAGCAGCGGGACTAGCGGGGGGGCCAGGGAGACCCAGTACTTC.

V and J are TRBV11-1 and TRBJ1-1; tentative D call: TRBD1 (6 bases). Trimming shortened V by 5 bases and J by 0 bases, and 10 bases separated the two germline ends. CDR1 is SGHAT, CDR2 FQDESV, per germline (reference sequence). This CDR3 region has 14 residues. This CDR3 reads CASSAGQLNTEAFF. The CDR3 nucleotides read TGTGCCAGCAGCGCAGGACAGCTGAACACTGAAGCTTTCTTT.

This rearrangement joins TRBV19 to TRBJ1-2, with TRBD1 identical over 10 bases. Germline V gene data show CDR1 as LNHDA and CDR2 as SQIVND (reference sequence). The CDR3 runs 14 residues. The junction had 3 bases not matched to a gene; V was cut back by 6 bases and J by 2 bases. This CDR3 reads CASRGQGLNYGYTF. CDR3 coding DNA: TGTGCCAGTAGGGGACAGGGGCTCAACTATGGCTACACCTTC.

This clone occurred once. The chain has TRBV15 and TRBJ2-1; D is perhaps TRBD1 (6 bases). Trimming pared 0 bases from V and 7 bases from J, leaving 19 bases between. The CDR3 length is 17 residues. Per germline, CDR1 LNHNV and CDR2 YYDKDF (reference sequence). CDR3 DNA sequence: TGTGCCACCAGCAGAGAGTTTCGTGACAGGATCGGTAATGAGCAGTTCTTC. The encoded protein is CATSREFRDRIGNEQFF.

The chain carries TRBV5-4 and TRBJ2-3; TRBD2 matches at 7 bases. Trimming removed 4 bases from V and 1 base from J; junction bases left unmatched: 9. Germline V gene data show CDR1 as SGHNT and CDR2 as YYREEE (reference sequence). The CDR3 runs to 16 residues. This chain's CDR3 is CASSPPAGVGTDTQYF. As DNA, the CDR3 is TGTGCCAGCAGCCCTCCTGCGGGAGTGGGCACAGATACGCAGTATTTT.

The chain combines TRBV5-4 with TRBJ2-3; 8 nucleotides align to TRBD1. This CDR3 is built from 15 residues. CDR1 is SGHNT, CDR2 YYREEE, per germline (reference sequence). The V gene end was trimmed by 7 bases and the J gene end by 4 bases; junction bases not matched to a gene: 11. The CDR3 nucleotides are TGTGCCAGCTCGACAGGGGTCAGCGGTGCAGATACGCAGTATTTT. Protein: CASSTGVSGADTQYF.

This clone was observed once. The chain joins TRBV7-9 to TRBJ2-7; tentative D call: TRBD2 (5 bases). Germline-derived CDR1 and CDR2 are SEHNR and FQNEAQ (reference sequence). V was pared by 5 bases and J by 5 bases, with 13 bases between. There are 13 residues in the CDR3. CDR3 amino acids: CASSPRPGNEQYF. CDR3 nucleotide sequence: TGTGCCAGCAGCCCGCGGCCGGGGAACGAGCAGTACTTC.

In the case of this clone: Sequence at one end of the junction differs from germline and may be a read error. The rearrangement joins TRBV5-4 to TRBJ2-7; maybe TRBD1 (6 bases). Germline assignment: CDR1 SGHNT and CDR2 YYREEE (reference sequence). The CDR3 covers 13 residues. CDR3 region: CTSRQEPSYEQYF. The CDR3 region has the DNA TGTACCAGCCGACAGGAGCCCTCCTACGAGCAGTACTTC.

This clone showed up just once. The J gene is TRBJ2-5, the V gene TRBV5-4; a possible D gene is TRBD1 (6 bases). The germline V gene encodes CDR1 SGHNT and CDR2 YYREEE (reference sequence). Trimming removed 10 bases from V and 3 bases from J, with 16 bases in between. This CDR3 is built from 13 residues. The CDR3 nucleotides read TGTGCCGGATCAGGACAGAACGAAGAGACCCAGTACTTC. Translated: CAGSGQNEETQYF.

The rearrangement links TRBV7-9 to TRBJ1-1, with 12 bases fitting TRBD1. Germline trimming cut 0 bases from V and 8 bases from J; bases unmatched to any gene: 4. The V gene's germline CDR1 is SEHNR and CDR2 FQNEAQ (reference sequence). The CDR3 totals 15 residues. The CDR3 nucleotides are TGTGCCAGCAGCTTAGCGGGGGACAGGGGGCTCGAAGCTTTCTTT. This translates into CASSLAGDRGLEAFF.

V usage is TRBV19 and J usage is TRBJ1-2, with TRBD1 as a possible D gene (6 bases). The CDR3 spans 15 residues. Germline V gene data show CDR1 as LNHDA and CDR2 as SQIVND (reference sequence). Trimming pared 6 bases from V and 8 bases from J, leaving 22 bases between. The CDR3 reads CASRRPGGRAYGYTF. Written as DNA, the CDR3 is TGTGCCAGTAGGCGTCCTGGGGGCAGGGCGTACGGCTACACCTTC.

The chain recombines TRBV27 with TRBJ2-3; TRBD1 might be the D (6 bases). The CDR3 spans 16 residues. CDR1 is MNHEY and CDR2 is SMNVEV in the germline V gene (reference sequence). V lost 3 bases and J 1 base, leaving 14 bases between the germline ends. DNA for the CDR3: TGTGCCAGCAGTTTGTTGGGGGCGGTGGGCACAGATACGCAGTATTTT. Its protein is CASSLLGAVGTDTQYF.

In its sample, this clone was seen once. As DNA, the CDR3 is TGTGCCAGCAGCTTAGTATTCAGCGGGGGGAAGGGTGAGCAGTTCTTC. Translation gives CASSLVFSGGKGEQFF. The J gene is TRBJ2-1, the V gene TRBV7-6; the match to TRBD2 covers 9 bases. This CDR3 is built from 16 residues. In germline, CDR1 is SGHVS, CDR2 FNYEAQ. After removal of 1 base from V and 9 bases from J, the junction contained 10 bases not matched to a gene. The variable domain in full, with the rest retrieved from reference TRBV7-6 and TRBJ2-1, is GAGVSQSPRYKVTKRGQDVALRCDPISGHVSLYWYRQALGQGPEFLTYFNYEAQQDKSGLPNDRFSAERPEGSISTLTIQRTEQRDSAMYRCASSLVFSGGKGEQFFGPGTRLTVL.

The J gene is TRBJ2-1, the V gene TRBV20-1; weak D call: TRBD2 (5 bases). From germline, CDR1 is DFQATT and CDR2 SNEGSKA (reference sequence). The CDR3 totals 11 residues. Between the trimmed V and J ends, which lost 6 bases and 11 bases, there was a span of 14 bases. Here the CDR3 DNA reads TGCAGTGCATACTTAAGGGAGAAGCAGTTCTTC. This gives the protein CSAYLREKQFF.